This T cell receptor (beta chain) was recorded in a study of blood T cell repertoires in COVID-19. Overall study: The origin of the acute and convalescent COVID-19 samples was the United States, Italy and Spain. Sample material is recorded as cDNA or gDNA derived from T cells, B-cell-depleted T cells, or PBMCs.

Original handling: Estimates of nucleated cell counts were drawn from the amplification of reference gene primers. Some clones are missing from TCRdb's copy, which holds only in-frame ones; the method was immunoSEQ multiplex PCR. V, J and clone size are those of that table, while D and trimming were read from the DNA. This repertoire shows 90,000 to 100,000 clones, approximately 86% found once; its top ten account for approximately 1.8%. This CDR3 has 15 amino acids. V shed 6 bases and J 1 base; nucleotides not matched to a gene: 8. Germline CDR1 ENHRY, CDR2 SYGVKD. This TCR was recovered from an older man with acute or convalescent COVID-19. The chain recombines TRBV10-3 with TRBJ2-7, with 8 bases matching TRBD2. Specimen: peripheral blood. The CDR3 nucleotides are TGTGCCATCAGGAGTAGCGGGACTGAGTCCTACGAGCAGTACTTC. It codes for CAIRSSGTESYEQYF.